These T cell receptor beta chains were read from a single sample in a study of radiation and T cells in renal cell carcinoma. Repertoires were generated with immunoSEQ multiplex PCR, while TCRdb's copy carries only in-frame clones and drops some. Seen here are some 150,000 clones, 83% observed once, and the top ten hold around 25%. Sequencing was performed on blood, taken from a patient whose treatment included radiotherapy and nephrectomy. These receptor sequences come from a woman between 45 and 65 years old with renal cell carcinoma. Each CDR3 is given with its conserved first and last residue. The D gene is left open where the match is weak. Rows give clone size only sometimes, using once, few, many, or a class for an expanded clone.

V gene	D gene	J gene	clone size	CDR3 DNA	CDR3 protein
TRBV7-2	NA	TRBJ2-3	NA	TGTGCCAGCAGCTTAGCGCTAGCAGGAGATACGCAGTATTTT	CASSLALAGDTQYF
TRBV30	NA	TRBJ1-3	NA	TGTGCCTGGAGCCAGGCATACGGAAACACCATATATTTT	CAWSQAYGNTIYF
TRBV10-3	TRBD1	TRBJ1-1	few	TGTGCCATCAGTAGGGGACAGGGGGCAAGGACTGAAGCTTTCTTT	CAISRGQGARTEAFF
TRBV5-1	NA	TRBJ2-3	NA	TGCGCCAGCAGCGCCGTGGGTAGCGCCTACTCTAACACCTTT	CASSAVGSAYSNTF
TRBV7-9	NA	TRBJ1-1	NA	TGTGCCAGCAGCAGACGTGGGGACACTGAAGCTTTCTTT	CASSRRGDTEAFF
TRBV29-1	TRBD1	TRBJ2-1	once	TGCAGCGTTGAGAAGGGACAGGGGGTCGGTGAGCAGTTCTTC	CSVEKGQGVGEQFF
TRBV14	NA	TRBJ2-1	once	TGTGCCAGCAGCCGCATAGGACTGAGCTCCTACAATGAGCAGTTCTTC	CASSRIGLSSYNEQFF
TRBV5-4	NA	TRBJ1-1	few	TGTGCCAGCAGCCCCGGGACATACGAAAAAGCTTTCTTT	CASSPGTYEKAFF
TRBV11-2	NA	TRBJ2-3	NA	TGTGCCAGCAGCTTAGAGCAGGGGCGCACAGATACGCAGTATTTT	CASSLEQGRTDTQYF
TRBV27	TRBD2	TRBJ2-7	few	TGTGCCAGCTGCCGGACTAGCCAGGGGCCCTACGAGCAGTACTTC	CASCRTSQGPYEQYF
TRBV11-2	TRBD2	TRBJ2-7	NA	TGTGCCAGCAGCCACTTCCGGGCTTGGCGGGAGATGAACGAGCAGTACTTC	CASSHFRAWREMNEQYF
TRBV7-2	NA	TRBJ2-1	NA	TGTGCCAGCAGCTTAGGTACAGGTAGGGAGAGGTTCTTC	CASSLGTGRERFF
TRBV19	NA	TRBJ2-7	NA	TGTGCCAGTAGTATAGATCCGGATGTGGCAGGGCTACGAGGGCAGTACTTC	CASSIDPDVAGLRGQYF
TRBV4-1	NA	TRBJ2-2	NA	TGCGCCAGCTCCCCGTCAGGGGAGGTAGCCGGGGAGCTGTTTTTT	CASSPSGEVAGELFF
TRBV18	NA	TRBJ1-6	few	TGTGCCAGCTCATGGACAGATAATTCACCCCTCCACTTT	CASSWTDNSPLHF
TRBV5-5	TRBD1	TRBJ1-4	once	TGTGCCAGCAGCTTGGGCCCCGGGACAGCTAAAAAACTGTTTTTT	CASSLGPGTAKKLFF
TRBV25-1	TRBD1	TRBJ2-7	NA	TGTGCCAGCAGTGAATATGGGGACAGAGTCTACGAGCAGTACTTC	CASSEYGDRVYEQYF
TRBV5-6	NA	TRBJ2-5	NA	TGTGCCAGCAGCTTAGCGGTCCAAGAGACCCAGTACTTC	CASSLAVQETQYF
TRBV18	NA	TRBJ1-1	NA	TGTGCCAGCTCACGGGACCGACCGAACACTGAAGCTTTCTTT	CASSRDRPNTEAFF
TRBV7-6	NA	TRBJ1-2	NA	TGTGCCAGCAGCACCGGAGGGGGGTACTATGGCTACACCTTC	CASSTGGGYYGYTF
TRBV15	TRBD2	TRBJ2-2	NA	TGTGCCAGTAGGCCGGGACTAAACACCGGGGAGCTGTTTTTT	CASRPGLNTGELFF
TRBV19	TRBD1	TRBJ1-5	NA	TGTGCCAGTAGACATACAGGGGTCGAACAGCCCCAGCATTTT	CASRHTGVEQPQHF